This note documents a single TCR beta chain sequence. These data come from a study of blood T cell repertoires in COVID-19. TCRdb's copy holds only in-frame clones and misses some; the assay was immunoSEQ multiplex PCR. This table has approximately 300,000 clones, around 90% appearing once. There are 15 residues in the CDR3. The V gene's germline CDR1 is MGHDK and CDR2 SYGVNS. V lost 7 bases and J lost 7; bases outside the gene matches: 12. The V and J genes are TRBV25-1 and TRBJ2-1; 8 nucleotides line up with TRBD1. This TCR derives from a woman in her twenties or thirties with COVID-19, enrolled during active disease. The sequenced sample was peripheral blood. The CDR3 DNA is TGTGCCAGCACCTTTTCGGACAGGGTGGGAAATGAGCAGTTCTTC. It codes for CASTFSDRVGNEQFF. Looking up the rest from reference TRBV25-1 and TRBJ2-1 gives the full variable domain: EADIYQTPRYLVIGTGKKITLECSQTMGHDKMYWYQQDPGMELHLIHYSYGVNSTEKGDLSSESTVSRIRTEHFPLTLESARPSHTSQYLCASTFSDRVGNEQFFGPGTRLTVL.